This T cell receptor beta chain appears in the sequencing data of a study of human T cells and chemical hapten exposure. This sample's time point: patch test 2, 6 weeks after DPC sensitization. Described treatment: therapeutic diphenylcyclopropenone sensitization with weekly scalp DPC. Phlebotomy was performed prior to application of every patch test. Extraction of total RNA was performed on unfractionated whole blood. General study points: Alopecia in all donors means immunity may differ from healthy individuals.

TCRdb passed the RACE reads through MiXCR, listing each CDR3 protein once. The repertoire has fewer than 100,000 distinct CDR3 sequences, about 9.3% of them found once; the top ten carry more than 2%. This clonotype was detected many times. The antigen remains undetermined. Trimming shortened V by 0 bases and J by 3 bases, and 11 bases separated the two germline ends. The germline V gene encodes CDR1 MNHNS and CDR2 SASEGT. The CDR3 contains 15 residues. Specimen: whole blood, collected in connection with sensitization to the hapten diphenylcyclopropenone (DPC). The chain uses TRBV6-1 and TRBJ2-5; D remains unclear. The TCR comes from a middle-aged woman with alopecia areata. Some clones in this sample may be carry-over from other donors' samples. CDR3 amino acids: CASSEARRGEETQYF. The CDR3 DNA sequence: TGTGCCAGCAGTGAAGCGCGGCGTGGGGAAGAGACCCAGTACTTC.